One TCR beta chain is described in this entry. Its target is not known. Every patient had mismatch repair deficiency by PCR or immunohistochemistry. The TCR-sequenced patients were a few responders to pembrolizumab. The source of the sample is a study of PD-1 blockade in mismatch repair-deficient tumors. Study background: Enrolled about 2013-2017, patients had progressing, pretreated mismatch repair-deficient cancers of around 12 types.

The assay was immunoSEQ multiplex PCR, and TCRdb's table has in-frame clones only and misses some. Of roughly 70,000 clones detected, more than 75% appear once; the ten largest clones hold roughly 5%. Overall study findings and caveats: Tumor-resident clones, often undetectable pretreatment in blood, expanded then contracted after pembrolizumab.

V gave up 4 bases and J gave up 4 bases, with 17 bases separating them. The CDR3 extends over 14 amino acids. The germline gives CDR1 SQVTM, CDR2 ANQGSEA. The TCR sequence derives from an adult with mismatch repair-deficient cancer. The chain couples TRBV29-1 to TRBJ2-7; perhaps TRBD2 as D (6 bases). This material consisted of peripheral blood, taken 2 weeks after starting pembrolizumab. CDR3 DNA: TGCAGCGTTGCTTTTAGCGGTGAGAAATACGAGCAGTACTTC. Translation: CSVAFSGEKYEQYF.